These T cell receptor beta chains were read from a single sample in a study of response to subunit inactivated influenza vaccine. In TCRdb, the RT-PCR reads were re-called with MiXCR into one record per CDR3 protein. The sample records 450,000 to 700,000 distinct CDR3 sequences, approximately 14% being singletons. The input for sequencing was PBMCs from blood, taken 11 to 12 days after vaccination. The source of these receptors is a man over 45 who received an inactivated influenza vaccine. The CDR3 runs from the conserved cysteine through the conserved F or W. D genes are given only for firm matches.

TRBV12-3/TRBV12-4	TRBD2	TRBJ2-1	CASSPRSGRAYNEQFF
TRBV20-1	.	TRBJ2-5	CSAREARGQETQYF
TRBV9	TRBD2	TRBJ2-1	CASSVDPGRAYNEQFF
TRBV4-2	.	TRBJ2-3	CASSQDLGISTDTQYF
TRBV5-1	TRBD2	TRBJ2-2	CASSFGREDLTGELFF
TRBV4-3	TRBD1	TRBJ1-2	CASSQLSQTGANYGYTF
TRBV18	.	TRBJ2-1	CASSPWDFPSYNEQFF
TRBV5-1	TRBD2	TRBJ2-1	CASSPGAGGLSYNEQFF
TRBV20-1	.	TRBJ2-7	CSATGGSSYEQYF
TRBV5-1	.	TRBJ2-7	CASTPGLINSYEQYF
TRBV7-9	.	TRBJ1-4	CASSAGVYSEKLFF
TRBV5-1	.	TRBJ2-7	CASSLVMSGAAYEQYF
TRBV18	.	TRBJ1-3	CASSPPGWARSGNTIYF
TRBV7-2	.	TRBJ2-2	CASSLGLGGWDWELFF
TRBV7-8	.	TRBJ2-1	CASSLLQSLHRLVTYNEQFF
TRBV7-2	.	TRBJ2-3	CASRFSPSSTDTQYF
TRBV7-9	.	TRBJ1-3	CASSPLGGGNTIYF
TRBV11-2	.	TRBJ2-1	CASSLEAQGNEQFF
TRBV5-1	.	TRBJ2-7	CASSFGSRDGYSYEQYF
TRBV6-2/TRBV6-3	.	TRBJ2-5	CASSYPPGERGAQETQYF
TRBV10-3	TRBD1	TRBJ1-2	CAIVKDRGSGYGYTF
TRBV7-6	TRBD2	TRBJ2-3	CASSFSGHVAWDTQYF
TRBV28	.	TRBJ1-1	CASSDRLLGDTEAFF
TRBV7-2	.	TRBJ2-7	CASSSETAYEQYF
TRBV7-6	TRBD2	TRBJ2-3	CASSQFGLAGGLTDTQYF
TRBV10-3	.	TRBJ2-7	CAISDPEGGTIYEQYF
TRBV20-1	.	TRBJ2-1	CSASEGTSSYNEQFF
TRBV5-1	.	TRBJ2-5	CASSTGMQETQYF
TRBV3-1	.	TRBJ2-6	CASSQPGLDSGANVLTF
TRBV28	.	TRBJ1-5	CASSTPRAKGNQPQHF
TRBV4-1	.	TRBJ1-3	CASSQVTRGALGGNTIYF
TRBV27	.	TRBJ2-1	CASSITRVSSYNEQFF
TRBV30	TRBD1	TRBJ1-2	CAWSVGTASNYGYTF
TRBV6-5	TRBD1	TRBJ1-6	CASSYRAGGPNSPLHF
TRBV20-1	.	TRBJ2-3	CSAKTPLGLSTDTQYF
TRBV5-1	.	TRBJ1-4	CASTLGGDGEKLFF
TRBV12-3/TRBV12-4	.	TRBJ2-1	CASSSRGGDNEQFF
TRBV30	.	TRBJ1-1	CAWIRVMDEAFF
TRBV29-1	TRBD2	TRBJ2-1	CSVRRDGGSAYNEQFF
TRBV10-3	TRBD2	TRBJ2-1	CAISAGTNTYNEQFF
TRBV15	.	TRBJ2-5	CATSRDVIVGTQETQYF